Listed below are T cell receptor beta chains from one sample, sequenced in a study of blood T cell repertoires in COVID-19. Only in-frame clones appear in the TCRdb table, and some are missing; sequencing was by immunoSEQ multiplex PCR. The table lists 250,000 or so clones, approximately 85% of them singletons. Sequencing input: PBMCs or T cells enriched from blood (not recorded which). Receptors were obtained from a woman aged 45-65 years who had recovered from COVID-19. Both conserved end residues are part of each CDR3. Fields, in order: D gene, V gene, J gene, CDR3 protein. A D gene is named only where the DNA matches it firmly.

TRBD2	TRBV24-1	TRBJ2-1	CATRTSGRPEQFF
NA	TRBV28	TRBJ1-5	CASSLGQGRNQPQHF
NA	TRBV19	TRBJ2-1	CASSSQAESRGYEQFF
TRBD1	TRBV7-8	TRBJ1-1	CASSLATGVTEAFF
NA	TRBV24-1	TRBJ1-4	CATIGQQANEKLFF
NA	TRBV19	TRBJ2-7	CASSIDLESYEQYF
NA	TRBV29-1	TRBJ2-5	CRADRQQETQYF
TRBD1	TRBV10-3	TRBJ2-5	CAISESAGTGLQETQYF
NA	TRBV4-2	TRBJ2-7	CASSQSGTEVRYEQYF
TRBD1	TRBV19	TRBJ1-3	CASSRGQNSGNTIYF
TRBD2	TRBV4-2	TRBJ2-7	CASSQVTSGATYEQYF
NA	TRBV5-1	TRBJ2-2	CASSLGDTGELFF
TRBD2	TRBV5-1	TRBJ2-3	CASSPRGLAGASTDTQYF
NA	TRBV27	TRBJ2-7	CASSLLAPYEQYF
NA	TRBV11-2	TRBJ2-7	CASSQIQGYEQYF
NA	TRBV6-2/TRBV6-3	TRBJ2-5	CASSPRETQYF
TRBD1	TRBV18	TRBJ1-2	CASSPLGQGENGYTF
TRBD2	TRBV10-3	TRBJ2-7	CAISEIGTRTYEQYF
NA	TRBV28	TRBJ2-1	CASSPPNWNEQFF
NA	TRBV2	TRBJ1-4	CASSEECRDSTNEKLFF
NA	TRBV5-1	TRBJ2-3	CASMRGEGTDTQYF
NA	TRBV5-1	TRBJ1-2	CASSLVPDSNYGYTF
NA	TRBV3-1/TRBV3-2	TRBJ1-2	CASSQAPGTTGYTF
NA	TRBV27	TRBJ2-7	CASSLSRNSYEQYF
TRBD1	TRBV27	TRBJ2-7	CASSAGTGGGEQYF
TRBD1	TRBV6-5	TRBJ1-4	CASNTYDRGGEKLFF